This T cell receptor beta chain was captured in a study of T-cell reconstitution after alpha-beta-depleted transplantation in children. Notes on the study in general: Most T-cell counts and diversity one year after the transplant came from T cells that were newly produced. Expanded graft clones numbering several hundred reportedly gave rise to alpha-beta T cells about two months after transplant. Surviving recipient T cells and thymic progenitors underlay high day-60 TCRbeta diversity in some patients.

Preparation of the TCRbeta library involved a method that used unique molecular identifiers. TCRdb itself ran the PCR reads through MiXCR, one entry per CDR3 protein. The repertoire includes fewer than 350,000 distinct CDR3 sequences, 6.5% to 9% of them detected once, and approximately 9% sits in the top ten. Details on this clonotype: Its matching antigen is unknown.

The V gene's germline CDR1 is SGHTA and CDR2 FQGNSA. J lost 9 bases, V lost 3 bases, and 5 bases had no gene match. The CDR3 covers 14 residues. V usage is TRBV7-2 and J usage is TRBJ2-1, with 10 bases matching TRBD2. The sample consisted of peripheral blood, taken 360 days after TCRalphabeta/CD19-depleted stem cell transplant. The sequence came from a female patient aged 2-10 years who had a stem cell transplant for Fanconi anemia, so the T cells may come from the graft donor. CDR3 in amino acids: CASSFSGGAPEQFF. Here the CDR3 DNA reads TGTGCCAGCAGCTTCAGCGGGGGGGCCCCTGAGCAGTTCTTC.